This T cell receptor beta chain was identified in a study of cytomegalovirus exposure and HLA in healthy donors. Both 60 Vbeta primers and 13 Jbeta primers went into the PCR. The repertoire was sequenced with immunoSEQ multiplex PCR; TCRdb's copy has only in-frame clones and lacks some. Among 140,000 to 150,000 clones listed, roughly 82% were seen once. Sample: PBMCs. The receptor comes from a male donor in good health and CMV-seronegative.

CDR3 nucleotides: TGTGCCAGTAGTCGACAGGCCAAAGAGACCCAGTACTTC. This sequence encodes CASSRQAKETQYF. The V and J genes are TRBV19 and TRBJ2-5, with a tentative D call TRBD1 (6 bases). The CDR3 covers 13 residues. Per germline, CDR1 LNHDA and CDR2 SQIVND (reference sequence). The ends were cut back, 5 bases at V and 3 bases at J, with 10 bases in the middle. The whole variable domain, remainder taken from reference TRBV19 and TRBJ2-5, is DGGITQSPKYLFRKEGQNVTLSCEQNLNHDAMYWYRQDPGQGLRLIYYSQIVNDFQKGDIAEGYSVSREKKESFPLTVTSAQKNPTAFYLCASSRQAKETQYFGPGTRLLVL.